The following is a TCR beta chain sequence with its context. The data were obtained in a study of siplizumab effects on memory and regulatory T cells. Per the germline V gene, CDR1 is LNHDA and CDR2 is SQIVND (reference sequence). V lost 5 bases to trimming and J lost 7 bases; unmatched junction nucleotides: 6. The CDR3 consists of 14 residues. Clones were sequenced by immunoSEQ multiplex PCR, and TCRdb holds only the in-frame ones, with some missing. Of around 87,000 clones in the sample, over 80% were seen once. This TCR was recovered from a human donor in good health. J is TRBJ2-1 and V is TRBV19, with 9 bases aligning to TRBD2. Sequencing was performed on CD4+ T cells sorted from blood. CDR3 coding DNA: TGTGCCAGTAGTGCGGCGGGAGGGCCTAATGAGCAGTTCTTC. This gives the protein CASSAAGGPNEQFF.